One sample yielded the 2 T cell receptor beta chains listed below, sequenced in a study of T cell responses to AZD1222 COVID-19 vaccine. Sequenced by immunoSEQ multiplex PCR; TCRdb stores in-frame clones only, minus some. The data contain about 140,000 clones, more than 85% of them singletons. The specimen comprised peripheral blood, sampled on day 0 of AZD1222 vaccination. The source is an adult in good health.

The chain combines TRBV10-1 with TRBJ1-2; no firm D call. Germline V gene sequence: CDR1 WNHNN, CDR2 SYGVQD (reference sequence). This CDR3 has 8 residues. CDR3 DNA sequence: TGCGTCTTCTATGGCTACACCTTC. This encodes CVFYGYTF.

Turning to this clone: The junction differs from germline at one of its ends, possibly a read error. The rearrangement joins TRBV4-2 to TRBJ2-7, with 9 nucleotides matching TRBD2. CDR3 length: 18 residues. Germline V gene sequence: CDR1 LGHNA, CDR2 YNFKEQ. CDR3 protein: CASSQDIALAGISDEQYF. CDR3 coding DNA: TGTGCCAGCAGCCAAGATATAGCTCTAGCGGGAATCTCCGACGAGCAGTACTTC.